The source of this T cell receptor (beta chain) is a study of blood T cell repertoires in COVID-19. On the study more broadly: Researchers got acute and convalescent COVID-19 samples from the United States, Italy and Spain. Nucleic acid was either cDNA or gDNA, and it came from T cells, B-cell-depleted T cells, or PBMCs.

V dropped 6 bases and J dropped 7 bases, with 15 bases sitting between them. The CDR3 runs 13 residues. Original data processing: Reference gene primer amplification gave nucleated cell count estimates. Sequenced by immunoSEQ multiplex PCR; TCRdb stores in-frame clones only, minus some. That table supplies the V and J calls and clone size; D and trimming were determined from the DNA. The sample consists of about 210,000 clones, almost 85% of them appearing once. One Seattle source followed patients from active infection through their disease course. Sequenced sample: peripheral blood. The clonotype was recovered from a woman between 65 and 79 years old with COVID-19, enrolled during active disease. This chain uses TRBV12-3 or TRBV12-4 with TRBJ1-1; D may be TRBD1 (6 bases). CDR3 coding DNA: TGTGCCAGCAGAAGTACAGGGTTGGATGAAGCTTTCTTT. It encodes CASRSTGLDEAFF.